This is a list of T cell receptor beta chains from one sample in a study of cytomegalovirus exposure and HLA in healthy donors. Some clones are missing from TCRdb's copy, which holds only in-frame ones; the method was immunoSEQ multiplex PCR. Of under 150,000 clones listed, approximately 68% were seen once; the top ten hold about 4.7%. The sequenced sample was PBMCs. The receptors shown here come from a man aged 55 to 70 in good health and CMV-seronegative. The CDR3 runs from the conserved cysteine through the conserved F or W. The order of the fields is J gene, clone size, D gene, V gene, CDR3 protein, CDR3 DNA. A D gene is named only where the DNA matches it firmly. Size is omitted from some rows. Given values are once, few, many or a class for expanded clones.

TRBJ2-5,-,-,TRBV19,CASSILGGQETQYF,TGTGCCAGTAGTATCCTAGGCGGACAAGAGACCCAGTACTTC
TRBJ1-3,-,-,TRBV7-2,CASSLDGVSGNTIYF,TGTGCCAGCAGTCTCGACGGAGTCTCTGGAAACACCATATATTTT
TRBJ2-2,once,TRBD2,TRBV5-1,CASGIQPGLADPSGTGELFF,TGCGCCAGCGGTATACAGCCGGGACTAGCGGATCCCTCGGGTACCGGGGAGCTGTTTTTT
TRBJ2-5,-,-,TRBV7-3,CASSLSGGRETQYF,TGTGCCAGCAGCTTAAGTGGGGGGAGAGAGACCCAGTACTTC
TRBJ1-4,-,-,TRBV5-1,CASSLGGVDEKLFF,TGCGCCAGCAGCTTGGGGGGGGTAGATGAAAAACTGTTTTTT
TRBJ1-1,-,-,TRBV13,CASSFGGPTEAFF,TGTGCCAGCAGCTTCGGCGGGCCCACTGAAGCTTTCTTT
TRBJ2-1,-,TRBD1,TRBV5-1,CASSFGGQGIDEQFF,TGCGCCAGCAGCTTCGGGGGACAGGGTATCGATGAGCAGTTCTTC
TRBJ2-7,-,TRBD1,TRBV18,CASSPQGAGEQYF,TGTGCCAGCTCACCACAGGGGGCCGGCGAGCAGTACTTC
TRBJ2-7,-,-,TRBV6-1,CASSEPRDISYEQYF,TGTGCCAGCAGTGAACCTAGGGACATTTCCTACGAGCAGTACTTC
TRBJ1-3,-,TRBD1,TRBV7-9,CASSRGTATGNTIYF,TGTGCCAGCAGCCGTGGGACAGCGACTGGAAACACCATATATTTT
TRBJ1-1,-,TRBD1,TRBV25-1,CASSEWGRGRRGTEAFF,TGTGCCAGCAGTGAATGGGGCAGGGGGCGACGAGGAACTGAAGCTTTCTTT
TRBJ2-3,few,-,TRBV2,CASGGGPRATDTQYF,TGTGCCAGCGGAGGAGGTCCGCGGGCAACAGATACGCAGTATTTT
TRBJ2-7,-,TRBD2,TRBV19,CASSIRSGVYEQYF,TGTGCCAGTAGTATCCGGAGCGGGGTGTACGAGCAGTACTTC
TRBJ1-1,-,-,TRBV5-1,CASRPGVNTEAFF,TGCGCCAGCCGTCCAGGGGTGAACACTGAAGCTTTCTTT
TRBJ1-1,-,TRBD1,TRBV4-2,CASSPGDRGNTEAFF,TGTGCCAGCAGCCCAGGAGACAGGGGGAACACTGAAGCTTTCTTT
TRBJ1-2,-,-,TRBV27,CASSLKDGVYGYTF,TGTGCCAGCAGTTTAAAGGACGGGGTGTATGGCTACACCTTC
TRBJ1-1,-,TRBD1,TRBV6-1,CASSTTGYGNTEAFF,TGTGCCAGCAGTACGACAGGGTACGGGAACACTGAAGCTTTCTTT
TRBJ2-7,-,TRBD1,TRBV19,CASGGQGSYEQYF,TGTGCCAGTGGGGGACAGGGTAGCTACGAGCAGTACTTC
TRBJ2-3,once,TRBD2,TRBV5-6,CASSVLAGDTDTQYF,TGTGCCAGCAGCGTTTTAGCGGGAGACACAGATACGCAGTATTTT
TRBJ2-7,-,TRBD1,TRBV5-1,CASSLRTGGSYEQYF,TGCGCCAGCAGCTTGAGGACAGGGGGCTCCTACGAGCAGTACTTC
TRBJ2-3,few,TRBD2,TRBV7-9,CASSSQAGGGSDTQYF,TGTGCCAGCAGCTCACAAGCGGGAGGCGGGTCAGATACGCAGTATTTT
TRBJ1-1,-,TRBD1,TRBV6-5,CASLRRTGRTEAFF,TGTGCCAGTCTCCGTAGGACAGGAAGGACTGAAGCTTTCTTT
TRBJ1-1,-,-,TRBV2,CASSEGRAFENTEAFF,TGTGCCAGCAGTGAGGGCAGGGCCTTCGAGAACACTGAAGCTTTCTTT
TRBJ2-3,-,TRBD2,TRBV28,CANPGLAGRDTQYF,TGTGCCAACCCGGGACTAGCGGGGCGGGATACGCAGTATTTT
TRBJ2-2,-,-,TRBV9,CASSFAGSPNTGELFF,TGTGCCAGCAGCTTCGCAGGGTCCCCCAACACCGGGGAGCTGTTTTTT
TRBJ1-1,-,-,TRBV2,CASSLQGDTEAFF,TGTGCCAGCAGCTTACAAGGGGACACTGAAGCTTTCTTT
TRBJ1-5,-,-,TRBV28,CASSSGANQPQHF,TGTGCCAGCAGTTCAGGGGCTAATCAGCCCCAGCATTTT
TRBJ2-2,few,-,TRBV5-1,CASSLEGGGELFF,TGCGCCAGCAGCTTGGAAGGGGGCGGGGAGCTGTTTTTT